The rows below give T cell receptor beta chains drawn from one sample of a study of PD-L1 blockade in urothelial cancer. Clones were read by immunoSEQ multiplex PCR, and TCRdb kept only the in-frame ones, dropping some. The repertoire consists of 45,000 to 60,000 clones, with 70% to 90% occurring once and the leading ten covering 2.4%. The sample consisted of PBMCs, taken around atezolizumab (anti-PD-L1) treatment. The receptor set was obtained from a man between 60 and 75 years old with urothelial cancer. The CDR3 runs from the conserved cysteine through the conserved F or W. The D gene is left open where the match is weak.

J gene | D gene | V gene | CDR3 protein
TRBJ2-1 | TRBD1 | TRBV5-6 | CASSSTGYSNEQFF
TRBJ2-7 | NA | TRBV2 | CASSELDRYSYEQYF
TRBJ2-1 | NA | TRBV7-2 | CASREARVNEQFF
TRBJ1-1 | NA | TRBV7-8 | CASSRNSLGAFF
TRBJ2-5 | TRBD1 | TRBV5-1 | CASSTSGGWETQYF
TRBJ1-5 | NA | TRBV19 | CASSIEGIWGGQPQHF
TRBJ2-5 | TRBD1 | TRBV18 | CASSRQGMDRIGQETQYF
TRBJ1-2 | NA | TRBV4-1 | CASSQDRGSGYGYTF
TRBJ2-2 | NA | TRBV9 | CASSAAGATNTGELFF
TRBJ1-5 | NA | TRBV5-1 | CASSLGEGGQPQHF
TRBJ2-1 | TRBD2 | TRBV28 | CASRLTSGRGEQFF